Below, 5 T cell receptor beta chains from the same sample are listed, as sequenced in a study of cytomegalovirus exposure and HLA in healthy donors (dated by TCRdb to about 2017). The protocol used for the library was the immunoSEQ multiplex PCR assay. For the multiplex PCR, a mixture combining 60 forward primers for TCR Vbeta segments and 13 reverse primers for TCR Jbeta segments was used. Entries here come from immuneACCESS through TCRdb and include only in-frame sequences with V and J called. Some clones fail to appear in such tables; in the studies checked, an unresolved V gene covers under half of the shortfall, and the cause of the remainder is unknown. This sample is represented by fewer than 200,000 clones; about four fifths of them were singletons. More than 0.85% of the sample lies in the top ten. Sequenced: PBMCs. The receptors were sampled from a man aged 25-40 years in good health and CMV-seronegative.

CDR3 in DNA: TGTGCCAGCAGCCAAGATCTTCAAACAGGGGGCATCTCCTACAATGAGCAGTTCTTC. It specifies CASSQDLQTGGISYNEQFF. V usage is TRBV4-2 and J usage is TRBJ2-1, with 9 bases matching TRBD1. This CDR3 spans 19 amino acids. The germline V gene encodes CDR1 LGHNA and CDR2 YNFKEQ. V trimming: 0 bases; J trimming: 0 bases; junction bases outside the gene matches: 9.

The rearrangement uses TRBV5-6 and TRBJ1-4; D gene unclear. Germline-derived CDR1 and CDR2 are SGHDT and YYEEEE. V lost 0 bases to trimming and J lost 3 bases, with 9 bases between them. This CDR3 region has 15 residues. This CDR3 reads CASSLAPVPNEKLFF. The CDR3 DNA reads as TGTGCCAGCAGCTTGGCCCCGGTTCCTAATGAAAAACTGTTTTTT.

The chain employs TRBV4-2 and TRBJ1-2, with 9 bases matching TRBD1. This CDR3 contains 19 residues. Germline V lookup: CDR1 LGHNA, CDR2 YNFKEQ. The ends lost 0 bases at V and 5 bases at J; junction bases unmatched: 16. The CDR3, as DNA: TGTGCCAGCAGCCAAGAGCTAGCAGGGGCCGGGACAGGGTATTATGGCTACACCTTC. This gives the protein CASSQELAGAGTGYYGYTF.

This rearrangement joins TRBV6-1 to TRBJ2-5; 7 bases are shared with TRBD1. CDR3 size: 17 residues. V shed 3 bases and J 5 bases; nucleotides not matched to a gene: 15. Germline V gene data show CDR1 as MNHNS and CDR2 as SASEGT. CDR3 DNA sequence: TGTGCCAGCAGTGATTTTAGGGCTTACAGGGGCGGGGAGACCCAGTACTTC. Translating it yields CASSDFRAYRGGETQYF.

This clone was detected only once. The chain recombines TRBV30 with TRBJ1-2, with TRBD1 matching over 7 bases. Per the germline V gene, CDR1 is GTSNPN and CDR2 is SVGIG (reference sequence). CDR3 size: 13 residues. Unmatched junction bases numbered 9, after V lost 8 bases and J lost 3 bases. Here the CDR3 DNA reads TGTGCCGGATGGACAGGTGCTTACTATGGCTACACCTTC. Protein: CAGWTGAYYGYTF.